Detailed here is one T cell receptor beta chain. This sample is drawn from a study of blood T cells in healthy people across ages. The overall study: Every two T cells gave about one barcoded beta molecule via template switching.

Germline V gene data show CDR1 as MRHNA and CDR2 as SNTAGT. With V trimmed by 5 bases and J by 11 bases, 14 bases remained unmatched. This CDR3 region has 14 residues. A second PCR, run for roughly 7 to 12 cycles, used a sample-barcoded 5' primer plus a J-beta primer mix. Every molecule of cDNA carried a tag from a template-switch adaptor with 12 random nucleotides. TCRdb re-derived calls from the 5' RACE reads in MiXCR, one entry per CDR3 protein. The sample lists over a million distinct CDR3 sequences, more than 40% occurring once. This receptor was identified in a woman in her fifties or sixties in good health. The sequencing sample was made of blood. This chain joins TRBV6-4 and TRBJ2-5; 7 bases fit TRBD2. CDR3 protein: CASSNGGSAGEQYF. The CDR3 bases are TGTGCCAGCAGTAATGGCGGGAGTGCGGGGGAGCAGTACTTC.